These 21 T cell receptor beta chains were sequenced from one sample in a study of T cell clonotyping in hematopoietic cell transplantation. The table came from immunoSEQ multiplex PCR; TCRdb's copy has only in-frame clones and leaves some out. The table records about 41,000 clones, approximately 81% of them present only once. Specified time point: recipient sample about 28 days before transplant, after cytoreduction. The sample here was peripheral blood mononuclear cells, taken before stem cell transplant. The receptor source for this set is a man aged 60 to 69 with acute myeloid leukemia. Some clones in this sample may be carry-over from other donors' samples.

The chain has TRBV14 and TRBJ2-7; D perhaps matches TRBD2 (5 bases). V was trimmed by 4 bases and J by 5 bases, leaving 12 bases between them. Per germline, CDR1 SGHDN and CDR2 FVKESK. This CDR3 region has 13 residues. The CDR3 DNA reads as TGTGCCAGCAGCCTCGGTGGCGGGCACGAGCAGTACTTC. This encodes CASSLGGGHEQYF.

This clone was counted a few times. The chain couples TRBV28 to TRBJ1-1; tentatively, D is TRBD1 (5 bases). Trimming took off 4 bases at V and 1 base at J, with 10 bases between the two ends. Germline V gives CDR1 MDHEN, CDR2 SYDVKM. The CDR3 is 14 amino acids. This chain's CDR3 is CASSSGGTNTEAFF. The CDR3 nucleotides read TGTGCCAGCAGTTCAGGAGGGACGAACACTGAAGCTTTCTTT.

This clone was picked up one time. The chain links TRBV7-2 to TRBJ1-2; possibly TRBD1 for D (6 bases). Germline CDR1 is SGHTA and CDR2 is FQGNSA. The CDR3 sequence is 14 residues long. Trimming took off 1 base at V and 4 bases at J, with 10 bases between the two ends. CDR3: CASSLGGDIYGYTF. The CDR3 DNA follows: TGTGCCAGCAGCTTAGGGGGGGACATCTATGGCTACACCTTC.

The chain recombines TRBV5-4 with TRBJ2-7; the match to TRBD2 covers 8 bases. V dropped 6 bases and J dropped 6; count of bases not matched to a gene: 5. Germline V gene data show CDR1 as SGHNT and CDR2 as YYREEE (reference sequence). The CDR3 is 12 amino acids. Here the CDR3 reads CASTVGGGEQYF. Here the CDR3 DNA reads TGTGCCAGCACCGTCGGGGGGGGCGAGCAGTACTTC.

This chain joins TRBV5-1 and TRBJ1-3; unclear D gene. This CDR3 has 14 residues. CDR1 SGHRS and CDR2 YFSETQ come from the germline V gene. V was trimmed by 4 bases and J by 2 bases, leaving 10 bases between them. The CDR3 reads CASSRAGTGNTIYF. The CDR3 DNA reads as TGCGCCAGCAGCCGTGCGGGGACTGGAAACACCATATATTTT.

The chain couples TRBV29-1 to TRBJ2-2, with TRBD1 matching over 7 bases. CDR3 length: 14 amino acids. The junction had 9 bases not matched to a gene; V was cut back by 5 bases and J by 6 bases. Germline CDR1 SQVTM, CDR2 ANQGSEA. The CDR3 loop reads CSVRPGGSSGELFF. CDR3 nucleotides: TGCAGCGTTCGACCAGGGGGATCCTCCGGGGAGCTGTTTTTT.

This chain uses TRBV4-3 with TRBJ2-2; D is undetermined. With 0 bases removed from V and 2 bases from J, the gap between germline ends came to 7 bases. The CDR3 sequence is 15 residues long. CDR1 is LGHNA and CDR2 is YSLEER in the germline V gene. The CDR3 DNA reads TGCGCCAGCAGCCAAGATTCTGGCAACACCGGGGAGCTGTTTTTT. As protein: CASSQDSGNTGELFF.

This chain connects TRBV28 to TRBJ1-2; no reliable D call. The CDR3 is made up of 13 amino acids. Germline CDR1 is MDHEN and CDR2 is SYDVKM. The V and J ends lost 6 bases and 7 bases respectively, with 15 bases between them. CDR3 in amino acids: CASSAPQASGYTF. The CDR3 DNA reads as TGTGCCAGCAGCGCTCCCCAGGCCAGTGGCTACACCTTC.

The gene calls are TRBV28 and TRBJ1-1, with D possibly TRBD1 on 5 matching bases. The CDR3 is made up of 10 amino acids. Germline CDR1 and CDR2: MDHEN and SYDVKM. CDR3 nucleotides: TGTGCAGTCGGGGCGATTGAAGCTTTCTTT. Translating it yields CAVGAIEAFF.

V gene TRBV5-1 combines with J gene TRBJ2-5; the D is unclear. Trimming took 4 bases from V and 2 from J, leaving 12 bases between them. This CDR3 contains 14 residues. Germline-derived CDR1 and CDR2 are SGHRS and YFSETQ. The DNA for the CDR3 is TGCGCCAGCAGCGTTGGACGGAATCAAGAGACCCAGTACTTC. Protein: CASSVGRNQETQYF.

The chain links TRBV5-1 to TRBJ2-2, with no clear D. This CDR3 is 15 amino acids long. Trimming took off 3 bases at V and 3 bases at J, with 12 bases between the two ends. CDR1 is SGHRS and CDR2 is YFSETQ in the germline V gene. The CDR3 protein is CASSSTTADTGELFF. CDR3 in DNA: TGCGCCAGCAGCTCGACCACAGCCGACACCGGGGAGCTGTTTTTT.

This clone has just one count. The rearrangement joins TRBV28 to TRBJ2-7, with TRBD1 matching over 8 bases. This CDR3 is built from 15 residues. Germline V gene sequence: CDR1 MDHEN, CDR2 SYDVKM. V was pared by 5 bases and J by 1 base, with 7 bases of the junction left unmatched. The CDR3 sequence: CASSRPGTGSYEQYF. The DNA of the CDR3 is TGTGCCAGCAGTCGTCCCGGGACAGGTTCCTACGAGCAGTACTTC.

The chain couples TRBV27 to TRBJ1-6; D may be TRBD1 (5 bases). The germline V and J ends were trimmed by 2 bases and 7 bases, with 18 bases remaining between them. The CDR3 contains 17 residues. Germline-derived CDR1 and CDR2 are MNHEY and SMNVEV (reference sequence). The CDR3 sequence: CASSLAGARARNSPLHF. CDR3 nucleotides: TGTGCCAGCAGTTTAGCGGGTGCCAGGGCGAGGAATTCACCCCTCCACTTT.

This rearrangement joins TRBV28 to TRBJ1-1, with D tentatively TRBD1 (6 bases). The CDR3 loop spans 16 amino acids. From germline, CDR1 is MDHEN and CDR2 SYDVKM. The V end lost 3 bases, the J end lost 7 bases, and 21 bases lay between the germline ends. The CDR3 nucleotides are TGTGCCAGCAGTTTCGACAAGGGGGGTCCTAACGGTGAAGCTTTCTTT. It is translated as CASSFDKGGPNGEAFF.

The chain links TRBV5-4 to TRBJ1-6, with D possibly matching TRBD1 (6 bases). Trimming pared 0 bases from V and 1 base from J, leaving 11 bases between. This CDR3 contains 17 residues. Germline CDR1 is SGHNT and CDR2 is YYREEE (reference sequence). The CDR3 here is CASSLVGGTSYNSPLHF. DNA for the CDR3: TGTGCCAGCAGCTTGGTAGGGGGAACATCCTATAATTCACCCCTCCACTTT.

Worth noting for this clone: Within the sample, other DNA sequences also encode this same CDR3. The rearrangement links TRBV10-3 to TRBJ2-7; 7 bases line up with TRBD1. The germline V gene encodes CDR1 ENHRY and CDR2 SYGVKD. The CDR3 runs 14 residues. After removal of 9 bases from V and 4 bases from J, the junction contained 12 bases not matched to a gene. CDR3 DNA: TGTGCCATTAGTCCCCGGGACAGACTTTACGAGCAGTACTTC. It yields the protein CAISPRDRLYEQYF.

The chain uses TRBV6-1 and TRBJ1-1, with a possible D match to TRBD1 (5 bases). This CDR3 is 17 amino acids long. V was cut by 4 bases and J by 4 bases, with 22 bases left in between. Germline V gene lookup returns CDR1 MNHNS and CDR2 SASEGT. The CDR3: CASSANGAKALGTEAFF. CDR3 sequence (DNA): TGTGCCAGCAGTGCTAACGGGGCAAAAGCGCTTGGCACTGAAGCTTTCTTT.

The chain links TRBV4-3 to TRBJ1-2; D is unresolved. Germline V lookup: CDR1 LGHNA, CDR2 YSLEER. V was pared by 0 bases and J by 7 bases, with 15 bases between. The CDR3 is made up of 15 amino acids. CDR3 protein: CASSQDQTMGVGYTF. The CDR3 DNA is TGCGCCAGCAGCCAAGATCAAACGATGGGCGTTGGCTACACCTTC.

This clone showed up just a few times. The rearrangement joins TRBV6-1 to TRBJ2-7; D is undetermined. Per germline, CDR1 MNHNS and CDR2 SASEGT. CDR3 length: 13 amino acids. V gave up 7 bases and J gave up 3 bases, with 13 bases separating them. The chain's CDR3 is CASTSSRFYEQYF. The CDR3 DNA reads as TGTGCCAGCACCAGTTCAAGGTTCTACGAGCAGTACTTC.

There are a few counts of this clone. CDR3 nucleotides: TGTGCCAGCAGCGGACAGGGGGCCAGCTATGGCTACACCTTC. Residues: CASSGQGASYGYTF. The rearrangement joins TRBV9 to TRBJ1-2; 10 bases map to TRBD1. The CDR3 has 14 residues. V shed 3 bases, J shed 4 bases, and the junction held 3 bases outside the gene matches. Germline V lookup: CDR1 SGDLS, CDR2 YYNGEE.

The chain links TRBV11-3 to TRBJ1-1; D is perhaps TRBD1 (6 bases). Germline lookup yields CDR1 SGHNT and CDR2 YENEEA. The CDR3 consists of 15 residues. Trimming removed 1 base from V and 4 bases from J, with 13 bases in between. CDR3 sequence: CASSLVGGQGTEAFF. CDR3 coding DNA: TGTGCCAGCAGCTTAGTGGGGGGGCAGGGCACTGAAGCTTTCTTT. Based on the CDR3 plus reference TRBV11-3 and TRBJ1-1, the full variable domain is EAGVVQSPRYKIIEKKQPVAFWCNPISGHNTLYWYLQNLGQGPELLIRYENEEAVDDSQLPKDRFSAERLKGVDSTLKIQPAELGDSAVYLCASSLVGGQGTEAFFGQGTRLTVV.